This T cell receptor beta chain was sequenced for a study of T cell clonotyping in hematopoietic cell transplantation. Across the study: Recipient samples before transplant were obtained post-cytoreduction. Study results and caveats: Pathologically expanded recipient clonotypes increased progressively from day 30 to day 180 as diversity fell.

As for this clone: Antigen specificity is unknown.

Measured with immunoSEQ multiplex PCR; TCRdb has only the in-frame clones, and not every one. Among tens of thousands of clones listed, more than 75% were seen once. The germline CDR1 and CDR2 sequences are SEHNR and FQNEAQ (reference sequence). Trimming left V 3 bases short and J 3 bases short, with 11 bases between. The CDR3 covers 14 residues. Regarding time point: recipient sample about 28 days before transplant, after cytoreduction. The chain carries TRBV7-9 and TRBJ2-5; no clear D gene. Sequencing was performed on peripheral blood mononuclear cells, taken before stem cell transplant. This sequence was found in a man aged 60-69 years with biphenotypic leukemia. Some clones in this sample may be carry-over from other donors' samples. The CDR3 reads CASSFGQSKETQYF. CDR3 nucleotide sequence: TGTGCCAGCAGCTTTGGGCAGTCGAAAGAGACCCAGTACTTC. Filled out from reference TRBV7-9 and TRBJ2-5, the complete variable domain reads DTGVSQNPRHKITKRGQNVTFRCDPISEHNRLYWYRQTLGQGPEFLTYFQNEAQLEKSRLLSDRFSAERPKGSFSTLEIQRTEQGDSAMYLCASSFGQSKETQYFGPGTRLLVL.